The T cell receptor (beta chain) under discussion was sequenced for a study of OX40 agonist ivuxolimab in advanced cancers. With respect to the entire study: Ivuxolimab, which targeted the costimulatory receptor OX40 (CD134), was an agonistic, fully human IgG2 monoclonal antibody. Intravenous ivuxolimab was administered to patients every 2 weeks at six dose levels: 0.01, 0.1, 0.3, 1.5, 3 and 10 mg/kg. Of the 50 to 55 dose-escalation patients, hepatocellular carcinoma was present in roughly 19, melanoma in approximately 15, renal cell carcinoma in 9 and head and neck cancer in 9. The dose-escalation cohort was almost 85% male with a mean age of roughly 62 years, ranging from 23 to 79. Patients were allowed to have had prior anti-PD-1, anti-PD-L1 or anti-CTLA-4 therapy, and more than 30% of the dose-escalation patients had previously received checkpoint inhibitors. Partial responses occurred in three dose-escalation patients, of whom one had hepatocellular carcinoma and two had cutaneous melanoma. The purpose of peripheral TCRbeta sequencing was to test whether ivuxolimab changed TCR sequence diversity and led to clonal T-cell expansion. The paper reports the monotherapy dose-escalation portion (N of about 54 patients) of the phase I ivuxolimab trial.

To sequence the TCRbeta CDR3 region, genomic DNA was isolated from the sorted cells. The immunoSEQ Assay was used for sequencing of TCRbeta CDR3 regions. TCRdb obtained this table from immuneACCESS and retained in-frame rearrangements with V and J assigned. These tables miss some clones; where compared with another copy, unresolved V genes account for less than half of the shortfall, and the remainder is unexplained. The sample records under 45,000 clones, more than 75% of which are singletons. Clones ranked in the top ten supply about 20% of the sample. Patients with autoimmune disease history or receiving systemic immunosuppression were excluded from the trial. Peripheral blood for TCR sequencing was drawn from every dose cohort at baseline, at cycle 4 day 1 and at cycle 7 day 1. The samples were taken from a phase I, first-in-human, multicenter, open-label dose-escalation trial of ivuxolimab. Adults with locally advanced or metastatic head and neck squamous cell, hepatocellular, melanoma or renal cell carcinoma were enrolled in the trial. Before TCR sequencing, CD4+ T cells and CD8+ T cells from peripheral blood were sorted into separate populations.

Results and caveats for the whole study, not just this receptor: After ivuxolimab, more expanded clones were found on average in CD8+ T cells than in CD4+ T cells. At doses of 0.1 to 3.0 mg/kg, clonal expansion of both CD4+ and CD8+ T cells in blood was seen between baseline and week 6. Which antigens the clonally expanded peripheral T cells were specific for was not determined. In the 0.1-3.0 mg/kg groups, partial responders had among the lowest normalized peripheral clonal expansion, particularly in CD8+ T cells. Low levels of normalized T-cell clonal expansion were also seen in some patients who did not respond.

Notes on this clone: Its target antigen remains unknown. No base-level quality is on record; no much larger clone is a single base apart.

CDR1 WSHSY and CDR2 SAAADI were looked up in the germline V gene. From the cysteine through the phenylalanine, the CDR3 covers 15 amino acids. This entry keeps only the CDR3 DNA: 45 bases, framed from base 1. V lost 8 bases and J lost 0 bases, and the count of bases not matched to a germline gene is 6. The sample consisted of CD4+ or CD8+ T cells sorted from blood, taken in a trial of the OX40 agonist ivuxolimab. The sequence was collected from an adult with an advanced solid tumor such as melanoma, head and neck, liver or kidney cancer. The chain is encoded by TRBV10-2 joined to TRBJ2-2, with TRBD2 identical over 7 junction bases. The CDR3 here reads CASSWGLPNTGELFF. The base sequence is TGCGCCAGCTCTTGGGGACTACCGAACACCGGGGAGCTGTTTTTT.